This is a list of T cell receptor beta chains from one sample in a study of cytomegalovirus exposure and HLA in healthy donors. Sequencing was performed with immunoSEQ multiplex PCR; in TCRdb, only in-frame clones are kept and a portion is missing. This sample has about 110,000 clones, with 82% found just once. Input material: PBMCs. All receptors come from a man aged 50-59 years in good health and CMV-seronegative. CDR3s include the opening cysteine and the closing phenylalanine or tryptophan. Each record gives: CDR3 length, V gene, D gene, clone size, J gene, CDR3 protein, CDR3 DNA. D genes are given only for firm matches. Expanded clones are given a class, and other clones once, few, many or no size at all.

>16|TRBV30|TRBD1|.|TRBJ2-7
CARSPDRSDRAGEQYF
TGTGCCCGGAGTCCCGATCGTTCAGACAGGGCAGGTGAGCAGTACTTC
>17|TRBV5-1|TRBD2|.|TRBJ2-2
CASSRTSGSREYGELFF
TGCGCCAGCAGCCGGACTAGCGGGTCCCGCGAATATGGGGAGCTGTTTTTT
>16|TRBV12-1|.|.|TRBJ1-5
CASSSRAGVGDQPQHF
TGTGCCAGCAGCTCCAGGGCGGGGGTGGGAGATCAGCCCCAGCATTTT
>14|TRBV14|.|.|TRBJ1-3
CASSQARGGNTIYF
TGTGCCAGCAGCCAAGCAAGGGGTGGAAACACCATATATTTT
>13|TRBV5-4|.|.|TRBJ2-7
CASSPQVRGEQYF
TGTGCCAGCAGCCCGCAAGTCAGAGGCGAGCAGTACTTC
>16|TRBV4-1|TRBD1|.|TRBJ1-4
CASSQGLTGEGEKLFF
TGCGCCAGCAGCCAAGGGCTTACAGGGGAAGGTGAAAAACTGTTTTTT
>17|TRBV2|.|once|TRBJ1-5
CASNTQGRTLSNQPQHF
TGTGCCAGCAACACACAGGGACGGACACTTAGCAATCAGCCCCAGCATTTT
>18|TRBV21-1|.|.|TRBJ1-1
CASSTNYRLPPRNTEAFF
TGTGCCAGCAGCACAAATTACCGACTGCCCCCCCGGAACACTGAAGCTTTCTTT
>12|TRBV5-6|.|.|TRBJ2-1
CASSFGYNEQFF
TGTGCCAGCAGCTTCGGCTACAATGAGCAGTTCTTC
>15|TRBV6-5|TRBD1|.|TRBJ1-6
CASSRDRGEDSPLHF
TGTGCCAGCAGCCGCGACAGGGGGGAGGATTCACCCCTCCACTTT
>13|TRBV18|TRBD1|.|TRBJ2-5
CASSGTEGETQYF
TGTGCCAGCTCCGGGACAGAAGGGGAGACCCAGTACTTC
>15|TRBV19|TRBD1|.|TRBJ1-1
CASFAGDSSGTEAFF
TGTGCCAGTTTTGCCGGGGACAGCTCAGGCACTGAAGCTTTCTTT
>14|TRBV5-5|.|.|TRBJ1-5
CASSPVDRDQPQHF
TGTGCCAGCAGCCCGGTTGACCGGGATCAGCCCCAGCATTTT
>15|TRBV5-6|TRBD1|.|TRBJ1-4
CASSFPGQGGEQLFF
TGTGCCAGCAGCTTCCCGGGTCAGGGGGGTGAACAACTGTTTTTT
>18|TRBV4-1|.|once|TRBJ2-7
CASSQATQHRERTYEQYF
TGCGCCAGCAGCCAAGCCACCCAACACAGGGAACGTACCTACGAGCAGTACTTC